Below are 10 T cell receptor beta chains sequenced from a single sample in a study of technical replicates of blood from a handful of donors. The protocol was immunoSEQ multiplex PCR, while the TCRdb copy is restricted to in-frame clones and leaves out a portion. Of 82,000 or so clones in the sample, nearly 96% were seen once. Material: T cells isolated from PBMCs. Receptors originate from a human donor in good health.

The rearrangement uses TRBV28 and TRBJ1-2; D call uncertain. Trimming removed 5 bases at V and 1 base at J, with 8 bases between. Germline V gives CDR1 MDHEN, CDR2 SYDVKM. This CDR3 has 13 amino acids. The CDR3 sequence is CASSTRVNYGYTF. CDR3 nucleotides: TGTGCCAGCAGTACCCGGGTTAACTATGGCTACACCTTC.

The chain carries TRBV7-9 and TRBJ2-7, with a tentative D call TRBD2 (6 bases). In germline, CDR1 is SEHNR, CDR2 FQNEAQ (reference sequence). V was pared by 7 bases and J by 5 bases, with 18 bases between. This CDR3 region has 14 residues. Here the CDR3 DNA reads TGTGCCAGCACCCCCCTGGGGGGTATTAACGAGCAGTACTTC. It yields the protein CASTPLGGINEQYF.

V gene TRBV6-6 combines with J gene TRBJ2-3; 9 positions agree with TRBD2. CDR3 size: 14 residues. Germline V gene sequence: CDR1 MNHNY, CDR2 SVGAGI (reference sequence). V dropped 5 bases and J dropped 2; count of bases not matched to a gene: 2. CDR3 nucleotide sequence: TGTGCCAGCAGTGGCGGGAGGGCCACAGATACGCAGTATTTT. Its protein product is CASSGGRATDTQYF.

The J gene is TRBJ2-1, the V gene TRBV6-1; 11 bases are a match to TRBD2. This CDR3 has 15 amino acids. J lost 9 bases, V lost 2 bases, and 6 bases had no gene match. Germline CDR1 is MNHNS and CDR2 is SASEGT. This CDR3 reads CASSETSGSVSEQFF. CDR3 coding DNA: TGTGCCAGCAGTGAAACTAGCGGGAGTGTCAGTGAGCAGTTCTTC.

The rearrangement uses TRBV6-5 and TRBJ1-4, with 8 bases identical to TRBD1. The V gene end was trimmed by 4 bases and the J gene end by 0 bases; junction bases not matched to a gene: 1. This CDR3 has 15 residues. Per germline, CDR1 MNHEY and CDR2 SVGAGI. This CDR3 reads CASSLGQATNEKLFF. Written as DNA, the CDR3 is TGTGCCAGCAGTTTGGGACAGGCAACTAATGAAAAACTGTTTTTT.

The rearrangement links TRBV7-9 to TRBJ1-2; D may be TRBD1 (6 bases). Germline loops: CDR1 SEHNR, CDR2 FQNEAQ (reference sequence). V gave up 1 base and J gave up 8 bases, with 11 bases separating them. The CDR3 is 13 amino acids. The CDR3 region is CASSLEGDRGYTF. DNA of the CDR3: TGTGCCAGCAGCTTAGAAGGTGACAGGGGCTACACCTTC.

This chain joins TRBV12-5 and TRBJ2-1, with 10 bases identical to TRBD1. Germline V gene sequence: CDR1 LGHNT, CDR2 FRNRAP. The CDR3 is 21 residues long. The V segment lost 2 bases and the J segment 0 bases; nucleotides outside the gene matches: 16. The CDR3: CASGLMRQGANFYSSYNEQFF. The CDR3 nucleotides read TGTGCTAGTGGTTTGATGAGACAGGGGGCGAATTTTTATAGCTCCTACAATGAGCAGTTCTTC.

The chain links TRBV6-5 to TRBJ1-2; D not resolved. Deletions cut 5 bases from V and 2 bases from J, with 12 bases between. The CDR3 runs to 14 residues. Germline CDR1 is MNHEY and CDR2 is SVGAGI. CDR3: CASSVWAGNYGYTF. The CDR3 region has the DNA TGTGCCAGCAGTGTCTGGGCTGGGAACTATGGCTACACCTTC.

The CDR3: CASSGKHGGRNQPQHF. In DNA, the CDR3 is TGTGCCAGCAGTGGAAAGCACGGGGGACGCAATCAGCCCCAGCATTTT. This sequence joins TRBV6-1 and TRBJ1-5; D might be TRBD1 (5 bases). CDR1 and CDR2 from the germline V gene are MNHNS and SASEGT. The CDR3 covers 16 residues. With 4 bases removed from V and 2 bases from J, the gap between germline ends came to 15 bases.

V is TRBV10-1 and J is TRBJ2-7; the D is unclear. The CDR3 is made up of 14 amino acids. CDR1 is WNHNN, CDR2 SYGVQD, per germline (reference sequence). V was cut by 3 bases and J by 3 bases, with 12 bases left in between. As DNA, the CDR3 is TGCGCCAGCAGTGATAGACACTCCAGCTACGAGCAGTACTTC. Protein: CASSDRHSSYEQYF.